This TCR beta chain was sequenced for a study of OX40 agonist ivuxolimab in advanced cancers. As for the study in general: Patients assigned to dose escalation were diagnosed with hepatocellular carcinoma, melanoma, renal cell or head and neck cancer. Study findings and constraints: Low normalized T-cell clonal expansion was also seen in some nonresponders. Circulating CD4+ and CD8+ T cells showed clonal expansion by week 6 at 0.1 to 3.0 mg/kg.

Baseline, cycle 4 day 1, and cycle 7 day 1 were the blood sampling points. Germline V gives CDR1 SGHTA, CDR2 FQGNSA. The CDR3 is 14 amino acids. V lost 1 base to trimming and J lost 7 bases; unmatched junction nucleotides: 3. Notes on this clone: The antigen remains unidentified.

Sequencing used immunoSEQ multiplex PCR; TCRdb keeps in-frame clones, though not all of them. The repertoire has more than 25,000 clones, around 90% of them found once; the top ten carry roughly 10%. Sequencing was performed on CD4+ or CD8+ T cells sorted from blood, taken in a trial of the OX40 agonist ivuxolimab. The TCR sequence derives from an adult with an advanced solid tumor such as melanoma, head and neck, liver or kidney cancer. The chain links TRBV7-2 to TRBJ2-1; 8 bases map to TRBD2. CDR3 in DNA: TGTGCCAGCAGCTTAGTAGGACTAGCAAATGAGCAGTTCTTC. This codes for CASSLVGLANEQFF.